Listed here is a single T cell receptor (beta chain). Its matching antigen is unknown. The sample is drawn from a study of shared clonotypes between healthy human individuals. Study as a whole: Aged 18 to 49, the donors were a couple of women and three men.

V gave up 5 bases and J gave up 7 bases, with 20 bases separating them. The CDR3 is 15 residues long. CDR1 SNHLY and CDR2 FYNNEI come from the germline V gene. Each PCR replicate from the sorted subsets contained 200 to 250 ng DNA, which is about 30,000 T cell genomes. Sequencing used immunoSEQ multiplex PCR; TCRdb keeps in-frame clones, though not all of them. Of 2 million to 3 million clones detected, approximately 93% appear once; the ten largest clones hold 0.36%. Study outcomes and limitations: Naive CD4 clonotypes overlapped across several donors at approximately 5.3%. Relative to their counterparts shared across all four donors, non-shared clonotypes exhibited diminished generation probabilities.

The chain combines TRBV2 with TRBJ1-2; TRBD1 is a possible D gene (5 bases). The sequencing input was naive CD4+ T cells from PBMCs. Subset given: CD45RA+ positively selected. The sequence derives from a man aged 18 to 29 in good health. Some clones in this sample may be carry-over from other donors' samples. Written as DNA, the CDR3 is TGTGCCAGCAGTCCCCGACAAACGGGGCATGGTGGCTACACCTTC. Translating it yields CASSPRQTGHGGYTF.